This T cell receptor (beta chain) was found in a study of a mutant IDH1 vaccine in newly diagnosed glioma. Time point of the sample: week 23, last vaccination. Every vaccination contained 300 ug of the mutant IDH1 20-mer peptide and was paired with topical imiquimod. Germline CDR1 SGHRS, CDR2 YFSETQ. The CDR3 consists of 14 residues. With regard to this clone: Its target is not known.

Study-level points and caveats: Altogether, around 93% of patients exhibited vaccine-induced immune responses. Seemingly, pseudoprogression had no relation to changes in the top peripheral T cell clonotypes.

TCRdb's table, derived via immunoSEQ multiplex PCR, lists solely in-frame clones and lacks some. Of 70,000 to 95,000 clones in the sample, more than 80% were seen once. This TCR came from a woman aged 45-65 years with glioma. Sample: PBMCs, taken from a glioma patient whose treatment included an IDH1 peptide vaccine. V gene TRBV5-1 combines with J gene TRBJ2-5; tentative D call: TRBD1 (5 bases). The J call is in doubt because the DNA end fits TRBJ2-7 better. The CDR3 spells CASRSSGSSYEQYF. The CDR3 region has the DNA TGCGCCAGCAGGTCGTCAGGGTCCTCCTACGAGCAGTACTTC.